The rows below give T cell receptor beta chains drawn from one sample of a study of blood T cell repertoires in COVID-19. Method: immunoSEQ multiplex PCR; TCRdb's copy keeps in-frame clones and lacks some. The data show approximately 180,000 clones, with about 75% seen just once and 26% held by the top ten. Sequencing was carried out using peripheral blood. Receptors were obtained from a woman in her seventies with acute or convalescent COVID-19. CDR3s include the opening cysteine and the closing phenylalanine or tryptophan. A D gene is named only where the DNA matches it firmly.

TRBD1 | TRBJ2-3 | TRBV5-1 | CASAPGQGYTDTQYF
NA | TRBJ2-5 | TRBV19 | CASRGGGETQYF
NA | TRBJ2-2 | TRBV6-4 | CASSDPGGTSPGELFF
TRBD2 | TRBJ2-1 | TRBV28 | CASSLLAGGFGQGQFF
TRBD2 | TRBJ2-3 | TRBV5-6 | CASSLSRGSGRRADTQYF
TRBD1 | TRBJ1-6 | TRBV5-1 | CASKDRGANSPLHF
TRBD2 | TRBJ2-1 | TRBV29-1 | CSVLNYMTSGRAPSSYNEQFF
NA | TRBJ1-5 | TRBV28 | CASRTRWGNQPQHF
NA | TRBJ2-2 | TRBV6-5 | CASSYSKAGVTGELFF
NA | TRBJ1-2 | TRBV9 | CASSVEGGTGGYTF
NA | TRBJ2-1 | TRBV3-1/TRBV3-2 | CASSQAHRLAFNEQFF
NA | TRBJ2-3 | TRBV5-1 | CASSFEDTQYF
NA | TRBJ2-2 | TRBV7-2 | CASSLLGYNTGELFF
TRBD1 | TRBJ1-4 | TRBV10-1 | CAGYTTGGAVEKLFF
NA | TRBJ1-2 | TRBV3-1/TRBV3-2 | CASSQDGGLMYGYTF
TRBD1 | TRBJ2-2 | TRBV24-1 | CATSDLPGTGGYGELFF
NA | TRBJ2-5 | TRBV6-6 | CASSPTPAGTQYF
NA | TRBJ1-2 | TRBV27 | CASTITFGGGGYTF
NA | TRBJ2-5 | TRBV5-6 | CASSFRAGYPQGETQYF
NA | TRBJ1-4 | TRBV18 | CASSPPPAGEKLFF
TRBD1 | TRBJ1-2 | TRBV18 | CASSPDRGRDYGYTF
NA | TRBJ1-6 | TRBV4-2 | CASSQVRGSYNSPLHF
TRBD1 | TRBJ1-4 | TRBV4-1 | CASSQQGAAEKLFF
NA | TRBJ1-6 | TRBV3-1/TRBV3-2 | CASSPKSRQGRGSWSPLHF
NA | TRBJ2-1 | TRBV11-2 | CASSRGTRFSSYNEQFF
NA | TRBJ1-3 | TRBV6-5 | CASSDSITGNTIYF
NA | TRBJ1-1 | TRBV5-4 | CASSLGRVAVEAFF
NA | TRBJ2-1 | TRBV2 | CASSEGTSNHNEQFF
TRBD1 | TRBJ2-7 | TRBV5-6 | CASSARQGVNEQYF
NA | TRBJ2-5 | TRBV11-2 | CASSLQGSAETQYF
NA | TRBJ2-2 | TRBV5-1 | CASSLRGGDTGELFF
TRBD2 | TRBJ2-2 | TRBV9 | CASSPWTSGSNTGELFF
NA | TRBJ1-1 | TRBV5-6 | CASSFVQGITEAFF
TRBD1 | TRBJ2-5 | TRBV20-1 | CSASGDRGFEETQYF
NA | TRBJ2-5 | TRBV29-1 | CSVLLVTRPQYF
TRBD2 | TRBJ2-7 | TRBV4-1 | CASSPLGTSGAPDYEQYF
NA | TRBJ2-3 | TRBV30 | CAWSGGGADTQYF
NA | TRBJ1-3 | TRBV6-5 | CASSRGQISGNTIYF
TRBD1 | TRBJ2-7 | TRBV7-2 | CASSFSGQGIEQYF
TRBD1 | TRBJ1-5 | TRBV5-1 | CASSRDSYQPQHF
NA | TRBJ1-6 | TRBV13 | CASSLPGESSPLHF
NA | TRBJ2-2 | TRBV6-1 | CASSDSSLDWRPGELFF
NA | TRBJ2-1 | TRBV19 | CASSISPVQGGEQFF
TRBD2 | TRBJ2-7 | TRBV19 | CASSIFSGRNNEQYF
NA | TRBJ1-4 | TRBV2 | CASVLGGATNEKLFF
NA | TRBJ2-3 | TRBV5-4 | CASSFESSDTQYF
TRBD2 | TRBJ2-1 | TRBV7-9 | CASRRGLAGGRDLGDEQFF
TRBD1 | TRBJ2-3 | TRBV5-1 | CASSLRTGEVVDTQYF
TRBD2 | TRBJ2-3 | TRBV4-2 | CASSQDLSNGRYIDTQYF
TRBD2 | TRBJ2-3 | TRBV11-2 | CASSLAGREGPTQYF
TRBD1 | TRBJ1-1 | TRBV7-2 | CASSSIPGGNTEAFF
TRBD2 | TRBJ2-3 | TRBV4-2 | CASSQALTSGTGAQYF
TRBD1 | TRBJ1-5 | TRBV5-1 | CASSLGQGDQPQHF
TRBD2 | TRBJ2-5 | TRBV18 | CASSPGLAGYETQYF
NA | TRBJ1-2 | TRBV19 | CASSTEQGWNGYTF
NA | TRBJ1-6 | TRBV4-1 | CASSQDGSPGRGSPLHF
NA | TRBJ1-1 | TRBV9 | CASSPQTAGNTEAFF
TRBD2 | TRBJ2-1 | TRBV5-1 | CASSFLAGGSGYNEQFF
NA | TRBJ1-6 | TRBV7-2 | CASSLGTDPLLTLHF